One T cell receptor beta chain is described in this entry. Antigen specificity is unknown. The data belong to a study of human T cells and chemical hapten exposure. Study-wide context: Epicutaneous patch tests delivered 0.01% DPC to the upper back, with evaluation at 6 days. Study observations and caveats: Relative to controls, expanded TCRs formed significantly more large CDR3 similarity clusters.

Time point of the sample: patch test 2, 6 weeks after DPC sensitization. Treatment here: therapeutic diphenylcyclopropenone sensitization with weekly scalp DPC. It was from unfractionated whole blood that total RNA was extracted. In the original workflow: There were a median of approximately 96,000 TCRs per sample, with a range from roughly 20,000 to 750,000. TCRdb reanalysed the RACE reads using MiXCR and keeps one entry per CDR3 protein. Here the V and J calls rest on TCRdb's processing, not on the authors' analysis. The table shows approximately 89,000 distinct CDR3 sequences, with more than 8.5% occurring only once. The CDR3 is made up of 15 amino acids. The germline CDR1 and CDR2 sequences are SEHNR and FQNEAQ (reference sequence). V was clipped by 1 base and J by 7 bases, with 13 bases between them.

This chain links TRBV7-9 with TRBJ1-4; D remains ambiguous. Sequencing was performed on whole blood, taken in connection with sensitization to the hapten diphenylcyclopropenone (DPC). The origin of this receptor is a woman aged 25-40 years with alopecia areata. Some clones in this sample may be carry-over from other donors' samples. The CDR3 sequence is CASSLEIAGGEKLFF. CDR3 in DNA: TGTGCCAGCAGCTTAGAGATCGCCGGCGGTGAAAAACTGTTTTTT. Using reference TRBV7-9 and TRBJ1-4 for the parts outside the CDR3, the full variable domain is DTGVSQNPRHKITKRGQNVTFRCDPISEHNRLYWYRQTLGQGPEFLTYFQNEAQLEKSRLLSDRFSAERPKGSFSTLEIQRTEQGDSAMYLCASSLEIAGGEKLFFGSGTQLSVL.